The subject of this entry is one TCR beta chain. Its antigen remains unknown. Time point: persistent/refractory GD, antithyroid drugs over 5 years with positive TRAb. Preparation of the TCR library used RNA extracted from PBMCs. The TCR beta library used iRepertoire HTBI primers with Arm-PCR amplification of CDR3. TCRdb re-derived calls from the multiplex PCR reads in MiXCR, one entry per CDR3 protein. Among about 420,000 distinct CDR3 sequences listed, 23% were seen once. The CDR3 totals 15 residues. V dropped 3 bases and J dropped 4 bases, with 14 bases sitting between them. In germline, CDR1 is SGHRS, CDR2 YFSETQ. The data were taken from a study of regulatory T cells in long-lasting Graves disease. Overall study results and limits: Persistent Graves' patients had lower TCR diversity than newly diagnosed ones.

V and J are TRBV5-1 and TRBJ1-5; D perhaps matches TRBD1 (6 bases). This specimen consisted of peripheral blood mononuclear cells (PBMCs), obtained when the disease was refractory, from a patient treated with antithyroid drugs. The TCR was taken from a female donor with Graves disease. The CDR3 sequence: CASSSSAGDNQPQHF. The CDR3 region has the DNA TGCGCCAGCAGCTCTTCCGCAGGGGATAATCAGCCCCAGCATTTT.